Presented here are 21 T cell receptor beta chains from one specimen sequenced in a study of cytotoxic CD8 clonotypes in ibrutinib-treated CLL. Libraries were prepared by immunoSEQ multiplex PCR; TCRdb keeps only in-frame clonotypes and omits some of them. The data hold approximately 150,000 clones, with around nine tenths observed a single time. The input for sequencing was PBMCs, taken at disease progression, from a patient treated with ibrutinib. These receptors all stem from a human donor with chronic lymphocytic leukemia.

CDR3 coding DNA: TGTGCCAGCAGCCTTACGGTAGCGGGAGTCCCCAACGAGCAGTACTTC. It specifies CASSLTVAGVPNEQYF. The chain joins TRBV9 to TRBJ2-7; 9 bases line up with TRBD2. V gave up 4 bases and J gave up 5 bases; unmatched junction bases: 13. The CDR3 is 16 residues long. CDR1 and CDR2 from the germline V gene are SGDLS and YYNGEE.

The rearrangement joins TRBV30 to TRBJ1-3, with 7 positions matching TRBD1. The ends lost 3 bases at V and 1 base at J; junction bases unmatched: 6. Germline CDR1 reads GTSNPN; CDR2 reads SVGIG (reference sequence). The CDR3 runs to 15 residues. CDR3 sequence reads: CAWRYWTGSGNTIYF. CDR3 bases: TGTGCCTGGAGGTATTGGACAGGTTCTGGAAACACCATATATTTT.

The genes are TRBV28 and TRBJ1-1; TRBD1 aligns across 7 bases. The CDR3 runs 16 residues. With 4 bases clipped from V and 0 bases from J, the junction kept 8 bases outside the gene matches. Germline CDR1 and CDR2: MDHEN and SYDVKM. CDR3 protein: CASSSWTGRVNTEAFF. CDR3 nucleotides: TGTGCCAGCAGTTCTTGGACAGGAAGGGTGAACACTGAAGCTTTCTTT.

This clone has a single count. V usage is TRBV6-1 and J usage is TRBJ2-7; TRBD2 might be the D (5 bases). There are 14 residues in the CDR3. Germline-derived CDR1 and CDR2 are MNHNS and SASEGT. V lost 6 bases and J 7 bases, leaving 19 bases between the germline ends. CDR3 region: CASSPYARTGEQYF. Here the CDR3 DNA reads TGTGCCAGCAGCCCTTATGCCAGGACTGGGGAGCAGTACTTC.

The chain links TRBV25-1 to TRBJ1-2, with D uncertain. Germline CDR1 is MGHDK and CDR2 is SYGVNS. The CDR3 extends over 15 amino acids. With 1 base removed from V and 8 bases from J, the gap between germline ends came to 17 bases. The CDR3 here is CASSESTPIMRGYTF. As DNA, the CDR3 is TGTGCCAGCAGTGAATCCACGCCAATTATGAGGGGCTACACCTTC.

The V call is TRBV4-1, the J call TRBJ2-7; 12 bases agree with TRBD2. Per the germline V gene, CDR1 is MGHRA and CDR2 is YSYEKL. The J segment lost 5 bases and the V segment lost 0 bases, leaving 8 bases of the junction unmatched. This CDR3 comprises 17 residues. CDR3 in amino acids: CASSQDPTSGSVDEQYF. The CDR3 DNA follows: TGCGCCAGCAGCCAAGATCCGACTAGCGGGAGTGTCGACGAGCAGTACTTC.

The J gene is TRBJ2-7, the V gene TRBV28, with D possibly being TRBD2 (6 bases). The CDR3 contains 15 residues. V gave up 3 bases and J gave up 6 bases, with 18 bases separating them. Per the germline V gene, CDR1 is MDHEN and CDR2 is SYDVKM. The CDR3, as DNA: TGTGCCAGCAGTTTTCGTGGCAGGGAGGTGCGCGAGCAGTACTTC. It is translated as CASSFRGREVREQYF.

This chain links TRBV27 with TRBJ1-3; a possible D gene is TRBD1 (5 bases). The CDR3 contains 15 residues. V lost 2 bases, J lost 4 bases, and 12 bases lay in between. Germline V gene sequence: CDR1 MNHEY, CDR2 SMNVEV (reference sequence). In nucleotides, the CDR3 is TGTGCCAGCAGTTTAAGGTGGGGGGGAGGAAACACCATATATTTT. Translation: CASSLRWGGGNTIYF.

As for this clone: The junction does not match germline at one end; this may be a read error. V gene TRBV7-7 combines with J gene TRBJ2-7, with unresolved D. The CDR3 has 14 residues. Germline CDR1 reads SSHAT; CDR2 reads FNYEAQ (reference sequence). The CDR3 spells CASSPVGNAYEQYF. The CDR3 nucleotides are TGTGCTAGCAGCCCCGTGGGTAATGCCTACGAGCAGTACTTC.

The rearrangement uses TRBV6-4 and TRBJ2-2, with 9 nucleotides matching TRBD1. From germline, CDR1 is MRHNA and CDR2 SNTAGT. The CDR3 has 15 residues. Unmatched junction bases numbered 7, after V lost 6 bases and J lost 5 bases. The CDR3 DNA reads as TGTGCCAGCAGCGAACAGGGGGCTAATACCGGGGAGCTGTTTTTT. It codes for CASSEQGANTGELFF.

The chain recombines TRBV2 with TRBJ2-7; no firm D call. Deletions cut 1 base from V and 7 bases from J, with 20 bases between. The CDR3 contains 16 residues. Germline V gene data show CDR1 as SNHLY and CDR2 as FYNNEI. CDR3 bases: TGTGCCAGCAGTGAAGTGGTCACCACCTCGGGTTCGGAGCAGTACTTC. This translates into CASSEVVTTSGSEQYF.

This chain joins TRBV2 and TRBJ2-2; TRBD1 is a possible D gene (6 bases). The CDR3 has 12 residues. Germline-derived CDR1 and CDR2 are SNHLY and FYNNEI. Deletions cut 6 bases from V and 10 bases from J, with 12 bases between. CDR3 DNA sequence: TGTGCCAGCAGGGACAGCAGCGAGGAGCTGTTTTTT. This encodes CASRDSSEELFF.

Concerning this clone itself: This same CDR3 is encoded by further DNA sequences in the sample. The chain couples TRBV15 to TRBJ2-3; no clear D. Trimming took 3 bases from V and 2 from J, leaving 6 bases between them. Germline CDR1 reads LNHNV; CDR2 reads YYDKDF (reference sequence). The CDR3 contains 13 residues. CDR3 nucleotides: TGTGCCACCAGCAGGGCATCCACAGATACGCAGTATTTT. Translating it yields CATSRASTDTQYF.

The V call is TRBV5-1, the J call TRBJ1-3, with D unclear. CDR1 and CDR2 (germline): SGHRS, YFSETQ. Trimming removed 4 bases from V and 4 bases from J, with 12 bases in between. The CDR3 has 14 amino acids. CDR3 region: CASSDRVSGNTIYF. In DNA, the CDR3 is TGCGCCAGCAGCGATCGGGTCTCAGGAAACACCATATATTTT.

The genes are TRBV10-2 and TRBJ1-5; the D is unclear. CDR3 length: 13 amino acids. The V gene lost 2 bases and the J gene lost 2 bases, with 4 bases spanning the gap. From germline, CDR1 is WSHSY and CDR2 SAAADI. The CDR3 here is CASSEVGNQPQHF. The CDR3 DNA sequence: TGCGCCAGCAGTGAGGTGGGCAATCAGCCCCAGCATTTT.

This chain connects TRBV5-6 to TRBJ2-7; D call uncertain. V was clipped by 0 bases and J by 4 bases, with 11 bases between them. Germline CDR1 and CDR2: SGHDT and YYEEEE. The CDR3 contains 14 residues. CDR3 sequence reads: CASSLGSHLYEQYF. CDR3 DNA: TGTGCCAGCAGCTTGGGCAGTCATTTATACGAGCAGTACTTC.

The chain combines TRBV19 with TRBJ2-3, with a possible D match to TRBD1 (5 bases). V lost 6 bases and J lost 0, with 13 bases in between. The CDR3 spans 15 residues. From germline, CDR1 is LNHDA and CDR2 SQIVND (reference sequence). CDR3 sequence (DNA): TGTGCCAGTAGCAAGGGGCGAACTAGCACAGATACGCAGTATTTT. Its translation is CASSKGRTSTDTQYF.

V usage is TRBV7-6 and J usage is TRBJ2-7, with 13 bases fitting TRBD2. The germline V gene encodes CDR1 SGHVS and CDR2 FNYEAQ. CDR3 length: 14 amino acids. V shed 1 base, J shed 6 bases, and the junction held 0 bases outside the gene matches. The CDR3 loop reads CASSLGTSGGEQYF. DNA for the CDR3: TGTGCCAGCAGCTTAGGGACTAGCGGGGGCGAGCAGTACTTC.

The V gene is TRBV9, the J gene TRBJ1-2; TRBD1 might be the D (5 bases). This CDR3 contains 14 residues. V dropped 0 bases and J dropped 2 bases, with 8 bases sitting between them. Germline-derived CDR1 and CDR2 are SGDLS and YYNGEE. CDR3 nucleotide sequence: TGTGCCAGCAGCGTAGAACCAGGGAACTATGGCTACACCTTC. Protein product: CASSVEPGNYGYTF.

The chain has TRBV9 and TRBJ2-7; D remains unclear. This CDR3 is built from 11 residues. The V end was cut by 4 bases, the J end by 7 bases, with 9 bases between. Looked up from germline, CDR1 is SGDLS and CDR2 is YYNGEE. CDR3 nucleotides: TGTGCCAGCAGCTCTGACGCGGAGCAGTACTTC. Residues: CASSSDAEQYF. Together with reference TRBV9 and TRBJ2-7, the CDR3 gives the full variable domain: DSGVTQTPKHLITATGQRVTLRCSPRSGDLSVYWYQQSLDQGLQFLIQYYNGEERAKGNILERFSAQQFPDLHSELNLSSLELGDSALYFCASSSDAEQYFGPGTRLTVT.

The chain has TRBV28 and TRBJ1-2; D is undetermined. This CDR3 has 12 amino acids. With 1 base removed from V and 4 bases from J, the gap between germline ends came to 4 bases. Looked up from germline, CDR1 is MDHEN and CDR2 is SYDVKM. The CDR3 sequence is CASSLLLYGYTF. CDR3 DNA sequence: TGTGCCAGCAGTTTATTGCTCTATGGCTACACCTTC.